The rows below give T cell receptor beta chains drawn from one sample of a study of OX40 agonist ivuxolimab in advanced cancers. Assay used: immunoSEQ multiplex PCR; TCRdb lists only in-frame clones, some missing. The data contain tens of thousands of clones, 70% to 90% of them seen just once; the ten biggest clones take up 9.5% to 12%. This sample comprised CD4+ or CD8+ T cells sorted from blood, obtained in a trial of the OX40 agonist ivuxolimab. These TCRs come from an adult with an advanced solid tumor such as melanoma, head and neck, liver or kidney cancer. CDR3s include the opening cysteine and the closing phenylalanine or tryptophan.

j_gene: TRBJ2-7; v_gene: TRBV4-1; CDR3aa: CASSHPPEQYF
j_gene: TRBJ2-1; v_gene: TRBV7-3; CDR3aa: CASSLTGGEQFF
j_gene: TRBJ1-4; v_gene: TRBV13; CDR3aa: CASSLNVEGAGEKLFF
j_gene: TRBJ2-1; v_gene: TRBV6-1; CDR3aa: CASSVGSDYEQFF
j_gene: TRBJ1-6; v_gene: TRBV7-9; CDR3aa: CASSIIGPNPLHF
j_gene: TRBJ2-1; v_gene: TRBV7-9; CDR3aa: CASSLVGGFNNEQFF
j_gene: TRBJ2-1; v_gene: TRBV7-3; CDR3aa: CASSLYRGSVNEQFF
j_gene: TRBJ2-7; v_gene: TRBV13; CDR3aa: CASSLAAGGYEQYF
j_gene: TRBJ1-2; v_gene: TRBV19; CDR3aa: CASSIQGASVRGYTF
j_gene: NA; v_gene: TRBV6-1; CDR3aa: CASRVDSYEQYF
j_gene: TRBJ2-3; v_gene: TRBV5-1; CDR3aa: CASSPRGTHTDTQYF
j_gene: TRBJ1-1; v_gene: TRBV5-1; CDR3aa: CASSTHTNTEAFF
j_gene: TRBJ2-3; v_gene: TRBV11-2; CDR3aa: CASSFTSGRRDTQYF
j_gene: TRBJ2-3; v_gene: TRBV5-1; CDR3aa: CASSSEVDTQYF
j_gene: TRBJ1-2; v_gene: TRBV19; CDR3aa: CASSFGRGDGYGYTF
j_gene: TRBJ2-7; v_gene: TRBV7-9; CDR3aa: CASSHGTDYEQYF
j_gene: TRBJ2-7; v_gene: TRBV28; CDR3aa: CASSQGLGAYEQYF
j_gene: TRBJ2-7; v_gene: TRBV5-4; CDR3aa: CASSLALGQAYYEQYF
j_gene: TRBJ2-4; v_gene: TRBV7-9; CDR3aa: CASSLARQEVQYF
j_gene: TRBJ2-7; v_gene: TRBV2; CDR3aa: CASSEYGDRVFEQYF
j_gene: TRBJ2-3; v_gene: TRBV7-3; CDR3aa: CASSFGGADTQYF
j_gene: TRBJ2-5; v_gene: TRBV27; CDR3aa: CASSGYGGWAETQYF
j_gene: TRBJ2-1; v_gene: TRBV29-1; CDR3aa: CSVEEGAEYNEQFF
j_gene: TRBJ1-3; v_gene: TRBV7-9; CDR3aa: CASRPGTMSSGNTIYF
j_gene: TRBJ2-7; v_gene: TRBV18; CDR3aa: CASSPKISRLAGGPAYEQYF
j_gene: TRBJ2-5; v_gene: TRBV2; CDR3aa: CASIQLRETQYF
j_gene: TRBJ1-1; v_gene: TRBV2; CDR3aa: CASRVGHSNTEAFF
j_gene: TRBJ1-4; v_gene: TRBV2; CDR3aa: CASSAKGGRRNEKLFF
j_gene: TRBJ1-1; v_gene: TRBV27; CDR3aa: CASSPDGGLNTEAFF
j_gene: TRBJ2-1; v_gene: TRBV5-1; CDR3aa: CASRVNSYNEQFF